One T cell receptor (beta chain) is described in this entry. No antigen is known for it. An end of the junction differs from the germline gene, which may be a read error. The data belong to a study of CD8+CD57+ T cells in acquired aplastic anemia. Study context: Healthy donors gave approximately 10 million reads on average for CD4+ cells. Study results and limitations: No significant difference in CD8+ Simpson's diversity was found between patients and controls. The same twenty-nine CD8+ CDR3 sequences occurred in patients and in controls.

Germline CDR1 is SSHAT and CDR2 is FNYEAQ (reference sequence). The CDR3 spans 14 residues. The template used for profiling TCR beta VDJ and CDR3 was genomic DNA. TCRdb reprocessed the reads with MiXCR, giving one entry per CDR3 protein. The sample carries 400,000 to 450,000 distinct CDR3 sequences, around 72% recorded once. The receptor comes from a human donor in good health, serving as a control. The V and J genes are TRBV7-7 and TRBJ2-7; no reliable D call. Sequencing was carried out using sorted CD4+, CD8+, or CD8+CD57+ T cells (not recorded which) from PBMCs. DNA for the CDR3: TGTGCCAGCAGCTTAGGGAGCCAAGAGACCCAGCACTACTTC. It encodes CASSLGSQETQHYF.